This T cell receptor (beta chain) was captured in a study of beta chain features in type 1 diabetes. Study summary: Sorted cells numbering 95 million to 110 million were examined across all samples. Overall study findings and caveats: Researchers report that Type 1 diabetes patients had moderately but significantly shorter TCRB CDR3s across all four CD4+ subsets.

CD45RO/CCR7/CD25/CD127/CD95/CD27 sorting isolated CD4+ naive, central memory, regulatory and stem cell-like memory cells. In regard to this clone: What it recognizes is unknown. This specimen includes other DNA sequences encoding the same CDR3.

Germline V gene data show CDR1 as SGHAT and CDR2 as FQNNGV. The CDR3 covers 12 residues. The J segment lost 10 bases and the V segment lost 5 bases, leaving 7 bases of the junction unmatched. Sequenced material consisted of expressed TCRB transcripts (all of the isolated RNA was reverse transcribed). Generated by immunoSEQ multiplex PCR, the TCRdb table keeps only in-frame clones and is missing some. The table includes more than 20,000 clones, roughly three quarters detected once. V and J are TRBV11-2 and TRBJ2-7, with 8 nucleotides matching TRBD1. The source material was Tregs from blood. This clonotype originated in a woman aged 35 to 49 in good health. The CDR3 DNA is TGTGCCAGCAGCCGGACAGGGACCTCTCAGTACTTC. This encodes CASSRTGTSQYF. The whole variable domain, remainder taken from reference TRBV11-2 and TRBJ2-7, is EAGVAQSPRYKIIEKRQSVAFWCNPISGHATLYWYQQILGQGPKLLIQFQNNGVVDDSQLPKDRFSAERLKGVDSTLKIQPAKLEDSAVYLCASSRTGTSQYFGPGTRLTVT.